This T cell receptor (beta chain) was sequenced during a study of T cells in Graves' hyperthyroidism and ophthalmopathy (dated by TCRdb to the late 2010s). Study-level background: Peripheral blood was sampled at the time of initial diagnosis, prior to any treatment. A discovery cohort of about a hundred patients, about 40 with Graves' ophthalmopathy and more than 55 with stable Graves' hyperthyroidism, was used to find distinguishing TCR V-J signatures. Prospective prediction of ophthalmopathy was tested in an independent validation cohort of some 19 hyperthyroidism patients and approximately 17 patients who later progressed to ophthalmopathy. The approximately 100 discovery patients were divided at random into training and test sets in a 7:3 ratio. In addition, the study compared T-cell repertoires in thyroid tissue and in blood from six Graves' hyperthyroidism patients. After blood sampling, hyperthyroidism patients were treated with methimazole at a starting dose of 30 mg daily, and ophthalmopathy patients were treated with high-dose intravenous methylprednisolone. TCR Vbeta CDR3 sequencing of 120 to 150 peripheral blood samples (more than 40 ophthalmopathy, 70 to 85 hyperthyroidism and roughly 17 progressor patients) is reported in the paper.

The junction shows trimming of 1 base on V and 4 bases on J, and the gene matches do not reach 4 bases of it. The germline V gene supplies CDR1 KGHSH and CDR2 LQKENI. There are 16 amino acids in the CDR3, from cysteine to phenylalanine inclusive. Just the 48-base CDR3 DNA is kept, in frame starting at base 1. This clonotype appeared a few times. Its antigen has not been determined. Within one base of it there is no much larger clone, and no base qualities were kept. Ophthalmopathy patients had moderately to severely active disease, with a Clinical Activity Score of 3 or more, a NOSPECS grade of 4 or more, and a disease duration of less than 3 months. Patients with uncontrolled infections, other autoimmune diseases, pregnancy or lactation were excluded. Diagnoses were based on clinical symptoms, serum thyroxine and TRAb, thyroid ultrasound and orbital computed tomography. PBMCs were separated from approximately 10 ml of fresh peripheral blood using Ficoll-Paque density gradient centrifugation. Total RNA was extracted using Trizol reagent, and RNA quality was assessed on an Agilent 2100 Bioanalyzer.

TCR beta CDR3 regions were amplified from RNA transcripts. A first-round RT-PCR of the TCR CDR3 used the HTBI primer set with the Qiagen OneStep RT-PCR kit. A second multiplex PCR round built the libraries, followed by size selection and purification. The libraries were sequenced on an Illumina HiSeq2000 using paired-end 100 bp reads. In the authors' own workflow: Raw data were processed with SOAPnuke, discarding reads with adapters, uncalled bases, mean Phred below 15, or no exact constant-primer or identifier match. COPE v1.2.5 was used to merge the high-quality paired reads, and each unique nucleotide sequence was defined as a clonotype. MiTCR v1.1 was used to align the clonotypes against IMGT TRBV, TRBD and TRBJ reference segments. The analysis was restricted to V-J combinations with a frequency above 0.0001, which together covered just over 98% of the repertoires. A TCS score was defined as the ratio between F50 (clonal expansion) and ExV (chaos), using BLOSUM62-based TCRdist between CDR3 peptides within each V-J. Welch's t-statistics and random forest reduced just over 500 V-J features to 13, which were used in a naive Bayes classifier (R e1071). Clones were called with MiXCR by TCRdb after fastp trimmed the public reads at Q25, and only in-frame beta chains were retained. A single entry per CDR3 protein holds the most common genes and DNA from its merged rows. TCRdb's processing, not the authors', yielded these V and J calls. The sample has some 500,000 distinct CDR3 sequences on record, around a quarter of them singletons. Of the sample, approximately 11% is held by the ten largest clones.

The investigation overall reported the following: During validation, the model predicted progression to ophthalmopathy a median of approximately 6 months ahead of onset, with roughly 65% sensitivity and about 72% specificity. A model built on a 13 V-J signature distinguished ophthalmopathy from stable hyperthyroidism, reaching approximately 89% sensitivity and approximately 83% specificity in cross-validation and 80%/75% in testing. No statistical method was used to fix the sample size in advance, and group allocation was not hidden from the investigators. Most expanded thyroid clonotypes (frequency above 0.001) were also found in blood, which suggests that blood repertoires may mirror thyroid immune responses.

The V and J genes are TRBV18 and TRBJ2-2; 9 bases in the junction line up with TRBD1. The sequence came from a woman in her 30s with Graves' ophthalmopathy. The source material was blood. The nucleotide sequence is given as TGTGCCAGCTCACCACGGGACAGGGCGATCACCGGGGAGCTGTTTTTT. Translated, it reads CASSPRDRAITGELFF. This CDR3, with the reference TRBV18 and TRBJ2-2 proteins standing in past its ends, gives the full variable domain NAGVMQNPRHLVRRRGQEARLRCSPMKGHSHVYWYRQLPEEGLKFMVYLQKENIIDESGMPKERFSAEFPKEGPSILRIQQVVRGDSAAYFCASSPRDRAITGELFFGEGSRLTVL.